This is a list of T cell receptor beta chains from one sample in a study of blood T cell repertoires in COVID-19. The protocol was immunoSEQ multiplex PCR, while the TCRdb copy is restricted to in-frame clones and leaves out a portion. The table has approximately 230,000 clones, approximately 79% seen once; the top ten hold about 4%. Sequenced material: peripheral blood. The source is a middle-aged woman with active or convalescent COVID-19. Each CDR3 is given with its conserved first and last residue. The D gene is left open where the match is weak. Clone size is stated in some rows and not others, as once, few, many or a class when expanded.

CDR3 protein: CASSLAGTGYGYTF
CDR3 DNA: TGTGCCAGCAGCTTGGCCGGGACAGGCTATGGCTACACCTTC
clone size: -
D gene: TRBD1
V gene: TRBV5-5
J gene: TRBJ1-2
CDR3 length: 14

CDR3 protein: CASSLGQPRGKDGYTF
CDR3 DNA: TGTGCCAGCAGCCTTGGTCAACCGCGGGGCAAGGATGGCTACACCTTC
clone size: -
D gene: -
V gene: TRBV28
J gene: TRBJ1-2
CDR3 length: 16

CDR3 protein: CATSRGLGARETQYF
CDR3 DNA: TGTGCCACCAGCAGAGGACTGGGGGCGCGAGAGACCCAGTACTTC
clone size: -
D gene: -
V gene: TRBV15
J gene: TRBJ2-5
CDR3 length: 15

CDR3 protein: CASSVSGVTEAFF
CDR3 DNA: TGTGCCAGCAGTGTATCGGGGGTTACTGAAGCTTTCTTT
clone size: -
D gene: -
V gene: TRBV2
J gene: TRBJ1-1
CDR3 length: 13

CDR3 protein: CASSLSGGANEQFF
CDR3 DNA: TGTGCCAGCAGTTTAAGCGGGGGGGCCAATGAGCAGTTCTTC
clone size: -
D gene: TRBD2
V gene: TRBV6-2/TRBV6-3
J gene: TRBJ2-1
CDR3 length: 14

CDR3 protein: CASSFNRGRGSPLHF
CDR3 DNA: TGTGCCAGCAGCTTTAACAGGGGGCGCGGTTCACCCCTCCACTTT
clone size: -
D gene: TRBD1
V gene: TRBV7-9
J gene: TRBJ1-6
CDR3 length: 15

CDR3 protein: CASRTGQGPWEQYF
CDR3 DNA: TGTGCCAGCAGGACCGGACAGGGGCCCTGGGAGCAGTACTTC
clone size: many
D gene: TRBD1
V gene: TRBV28
J gene: TRBJ2-7
CDR3 length: 14

CDR3 protein: CASSLLAGGLYNEQFF
CDR3 DNA: TGTGCCAGCAGCCTCCTAGCGGGGGGGCTTTACAATGAGCAGTTCTTC
clone size: -
D gene: TRBD2
V gene: TRBV9
J gene: TRBJ2-1
CDR3 length: 16

CDR3 protein: CASSLGRSSYEQYF
CDR3 DNA: TGTGCCAGCAGCTTGGGAAGGAGCTCCTACGAGCAGTACTTC
clone size: once
D gene: -
V gene: TRBV5-6
J gene: TRBJ2-7
CDR3 length: 14

CDR3 protein: CASSLLGTYQETQYF
CDR3 DNA: TGTGCCAGCAGTTTGCTTGGGACATATCAAGAGACCCAGTACTTC
clone size: -
D gene: -
V gene: TRBV28
J gene: TRBJ2-5
CDR3 length: 15

CDR3 protein: CASSVRDITNYGYTF
CDR3 DNA: TGTGCCAGCAGCGTCCGGGACATTACTAACTATGGCTACACCTTC
clone size: -
D gene: -
V gene: TRBV9
J gene: TRBJ1-2
CDR3 length: 15

CDR3 protein: CASSRGLGETQYF
CDR3 DNA: TGTGCCAGCAGTAGGGGACTAGGAGAGACCCAGTACTTC
clone size: -
D gene: TRBD2
V gene: TRBV6-5
J gene: TRBJ2-5
CDR3 length: 13

CDR3 protein: CASSVDPGNQETQYF
CDR3 DNA: TGTGCCAGCAGCGTGGACCCGGGAAACCAAGAGACCCAGTACTTC
clone size: -
D gene: -
V gene: TRBV5-4
J gene: TRBJ2-5
CDR3 length: 15

CDR3 protein: CASRIDRARGGELFF
CDR3 DNA: TGTGCCAGCAGGATCGACAGGGCCAGAGGGGGGGAGCTGTTTTTT
clone size: -
D gene: TRBD1
V gene: TRBV11-2
J gene: TRBJ2-2
CDR3 length: 15

CDR3 protein: CASSYSTKRGEAFF
CDR3 DNA: TGTGCCAGCAGTTACTCGACTAAACGGGGTGAAGCTTTCTTT
clone size: -
D gene: -
V gene: TRBV6-6
J gene: TRBJ1-1
CDR3 length: 14

CDR3 protein: CASSVAPVQASYNEQFF
CDR3 DNA: TGTGCCAGCAGCGTAGCCCCCGTTCAGGCCTCCTACAATGAGCAGTTCTTC
clone size: -
D gene: -
V gene: TRBV9
J gene: TRBJ2-1
CDR3 length: 17

CDR3 protein: CASSLGDRDEKLFF
CDR3 DNA: TGCGCCAGCAGCTTGGGGGACAGGGATGAAAAACTGTTTTTT
clone size: -
D gene: TRBD1
V gene: TRBV5-1
J gene: TRBJ1-4
CDR3 length: 14

CDR3 protein: CASRGTGNTGELFF
CDR3 DNA: TGTGCCAGCAGGGGAACAGGGAACACCGGGGAGCTGTTTTTT
clone size: -
D gene: -
V gene: TRBV5-6
J gene: TRBJ2-2
CDR3 length: 14

CDR3 protein: CASSILIGTGLDEQYF
CDR3 DNA: TGTGCCAGTAGTATATTGATCGGGACAGGTCTCGACGAGCAGTACTTC
clone size: -
D gene: TRBD1
V gene: TRBV19
J gene: TRBJ2-7
CDR3 length: 16

CDR3 protein: CASSGSRGLYNEQFF
CDR3 DNA: TGTGCCAGCAGCGGCTCGCGGGGCCTCTACAATGAGCAGTTCTTC
clone size: -
D gene: -
V gene: TRBV9
J gene: TRBJ2-1
CDR3 length: 15

CDR3 protein: CASSQVGEGDTEAFF
CDR3 DNA: TGTGCCAGCAGCCAAGTGGGCGAGGGGGACACTGAAGCTTTCTTT
clone size: -
D gene: -
V gene: TRBV3-1/TRBV3-2
J gene: TRBJ1-1
CDR3 length: 15

CDR3 protein: CASSENQGYYGYTF
CDR3 DNA: TGTGCCAGCAGTGAAAATCAGGGATATTATGGCTACACCTTC
clone size: -
D gene: -
V gene: TRBV6-1
J gene: TRBJ1-2
CDR3 length: 14

CDR3 protein: CASRDTNAAGPGNTIYF
CDR3 DNA: TGTGCCAGCAGGGACACCAACGCCGCAGGGCCTGGAAACACCATATATTTT
clone size: once
D gene: -
V gene: TRBV14
J gene: TRBJ1-3
CDR3 length: 17

CDR3 protein: CASSLRQGYGYTF
CDR3 DNA: TGTGCCAGCAGTTTACGGCAGGGCTATGGCTACACCTTC
clone size: -
D gene: -
V gene: TRBV28
J gene: TRBJ1-2
CDR3 length: 13

CDR3 protein: CASQARTNEKLFF
CDR3 DNA: TGTGCCTCTCAGGCGAGAACTAATGAAAAACTGTTTTTT
clone size: -
D gene: -
V gene: TRBV30
J gene: TRBJ1-4
CDR3 length: 13

CDR3 protein: CASSLGGRVYEQYF
CDR3 DNA: TGCGCCAGCAGCTTGGGCGGCAGAGTCTACGAGCAGTACTTC
clone size: -
D gene: -
V gene: TRBV5-1
J gene: TRBJ2-7
CDR3 length: 14

CDR3 protein: CASSARGFDAFF
CDR3 DNA: TGTGCCAGCAGCGCTAGAGGGTTCGACGCTTTCTTT
clone size: -
D gene: -
V gene: TRBV5-4
J gene: TRBJ1-1
CDR3 length: 12

CDR3 protein: CASSGSPSVGKLFF
CDR3 DNA: TGTGCCAGTAGTGGGTCGCCGAGCGTCGGAAAACTGTTTTTT
clone size: -
D gene: -
V gene: TRBV19
J gene: TRBJ1-4
CDR3 length: 14

CDR3 protein: CASSPSRTGFYNEQFF
CDR3 DNA: TGTGCCAGCAGTCCAAGCCGGACAGGGTTCTACAATGAGCAGTTCTTC
clone size: -
D gene: TRBD1
V gene: TRBV28
J gene: TRBJ2-1
CDR3 length: 16

CDR3 protein: CASRSLAKNIQYF
CDR3 DNA: TGTGCCAGCAGATCCTTAGCCAAAAACATTCAGTACTTC
clone size: -
D gene: -
V gene: TRBV11-2
J gene: TRBJ2-4
CDR3 length: 13

CDR3 protein: CASSGGQSSVNSPLHF
CDR3 DNA: TGTGCCAGCAGCGGGGGACAGTCTTCAGTTAATTCACCCCTCCACTTT
clone size: -
D gene: TRBD1
V gene: TRBV9
J gene: TRBJ1-6
CDR3 length: 16

CDR3 protein: CATSRGPGAGYTF
CDR3 DNA: TGTGCCACCAGCAGAGGCCCAGGGGCTGGCTACACCTTC
clone size: -
D gene: -
V gene: TRBV15
J gene: TRBJ1-2
CDR3 length: 13

CDR3 protein: CASSRTGEETQYF
CDR3 DNA: TGTGCCAGCAGCCGGACGGGAGAAGAGACCCAGTACTTC
clone size: -
D gene: -
V gene: TRBV5-5
J gene: TRBJ2-5
CDR3 length: 13

CDR3 protein: CASKTGGNQPQHF
CDR3 DNA: TGTGCCAGCAAAACAGGGGGCAATCAGCCCCAGCATTTT
clone size: -
D gene: TRBD1
V gene: TRBV12-3/TRBV12-4
J gene: TRBJ1-5
CDR3 length: 13

CDR3 protein: CASSDGQTLANYGYTF
CDR3 DNA: TGTGCCAGCAGCGACGGACAGACCTTAGCTAACTATGGCTACACCTTC
clone size: -
D gene: -
V gene: TRBV11-2
J gene: TRBJ1-2
CDR3 length: 16

CDR3 protein: CSASRRQGGETQYF
CDR3 DNA: TGCAGTGCTAGTCGCCGACAGGGGGGAGAGACCCAGTACTTC
clone size: -
D gene: TRBD1
V gene: TRBV20-1
J gene: TRBJ2-5
CDR3 length: 14

CDR3 protein: CASSQGNTEAFF
CDR3 DNA: TGTGCCAGTAGTCAGGGGAACACTGAAGCTTTCTTT
clone size: once
D gene: -
V gene: TRBV19
J gene: TRBJ1-1
CDR3 length: 12